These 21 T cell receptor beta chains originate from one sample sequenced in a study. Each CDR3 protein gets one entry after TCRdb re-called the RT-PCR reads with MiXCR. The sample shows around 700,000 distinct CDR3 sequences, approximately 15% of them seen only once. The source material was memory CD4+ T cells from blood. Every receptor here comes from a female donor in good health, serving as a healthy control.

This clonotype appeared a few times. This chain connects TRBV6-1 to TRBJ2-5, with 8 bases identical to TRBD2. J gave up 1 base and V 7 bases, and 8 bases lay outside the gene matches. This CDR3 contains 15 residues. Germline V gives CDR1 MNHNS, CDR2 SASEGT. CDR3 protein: CASNPLGGGQETQYF. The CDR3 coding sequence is TGTGCCAGCAACCCCCTCGGGGGGGGCCAAGAGACCCAGTACTTC.

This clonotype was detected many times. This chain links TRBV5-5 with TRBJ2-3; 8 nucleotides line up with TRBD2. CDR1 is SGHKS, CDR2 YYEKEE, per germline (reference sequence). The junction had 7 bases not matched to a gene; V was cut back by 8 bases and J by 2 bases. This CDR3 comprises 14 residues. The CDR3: CASTTSGLTDTQYF. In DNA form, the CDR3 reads TGTGCCAGTACAACTAGCGGTCTCACAGATACGCAGTATTTT.

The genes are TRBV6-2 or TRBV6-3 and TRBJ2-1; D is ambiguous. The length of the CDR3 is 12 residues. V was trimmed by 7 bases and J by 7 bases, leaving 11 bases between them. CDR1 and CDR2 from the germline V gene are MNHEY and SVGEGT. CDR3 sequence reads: CASNLLENEQFF. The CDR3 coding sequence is TGTGCCAGCAATCTCCTAGAGAATGAGCAGTTCTTC.

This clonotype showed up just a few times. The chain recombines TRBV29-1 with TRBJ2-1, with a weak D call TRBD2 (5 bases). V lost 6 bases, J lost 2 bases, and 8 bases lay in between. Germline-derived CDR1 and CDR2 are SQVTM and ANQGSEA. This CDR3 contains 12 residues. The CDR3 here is CSVGLAYNEQFF. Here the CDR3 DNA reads TGCAGCGTCGGACTGGCCTACAATGAGCAGTTCTTC.

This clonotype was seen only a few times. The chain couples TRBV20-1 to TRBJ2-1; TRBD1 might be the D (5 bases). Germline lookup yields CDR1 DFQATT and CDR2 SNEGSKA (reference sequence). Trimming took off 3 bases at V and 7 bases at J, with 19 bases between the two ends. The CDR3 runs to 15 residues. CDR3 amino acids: CSASLQVLLGNEQFF. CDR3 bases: TGCAGTGCTAGTTTACAGGTATTATTAGGGAATGAGCAGTTCTTC.

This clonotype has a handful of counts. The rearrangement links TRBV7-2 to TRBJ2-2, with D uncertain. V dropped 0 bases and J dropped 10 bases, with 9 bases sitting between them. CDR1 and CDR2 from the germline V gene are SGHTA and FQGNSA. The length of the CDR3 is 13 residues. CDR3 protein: CASSLARRMELFF. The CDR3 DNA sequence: TGTGCCAGCAGCTTAGCGCGCAGAATGGAGCTGTTTTTT.

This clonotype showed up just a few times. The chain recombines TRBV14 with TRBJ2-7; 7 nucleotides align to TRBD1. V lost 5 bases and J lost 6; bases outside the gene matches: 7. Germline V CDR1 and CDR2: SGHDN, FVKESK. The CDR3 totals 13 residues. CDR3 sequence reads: CASSWQGESEQYF. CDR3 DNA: TGTGCCAGCAGCTGGCAGGGGGAAAGCGAGCAGTACTTC.

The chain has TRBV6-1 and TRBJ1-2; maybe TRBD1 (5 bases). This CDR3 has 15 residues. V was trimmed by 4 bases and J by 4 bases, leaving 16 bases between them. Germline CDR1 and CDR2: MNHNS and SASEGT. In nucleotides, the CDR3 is TGTGCCAGCAGTGCGGGGGGGAACCTCTTCTATGGCTACACCTTC. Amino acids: CASSAGGNLFYGYTF.

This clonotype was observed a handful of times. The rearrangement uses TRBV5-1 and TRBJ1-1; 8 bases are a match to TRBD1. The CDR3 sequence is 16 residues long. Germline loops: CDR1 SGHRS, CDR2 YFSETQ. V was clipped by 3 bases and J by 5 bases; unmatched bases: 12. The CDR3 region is CASSSLTGGLGTEAFF. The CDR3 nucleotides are TGCGCCAGCAGCTCACTAACAGGGGGACTAGGGACTGAAGCTTTCTTT.

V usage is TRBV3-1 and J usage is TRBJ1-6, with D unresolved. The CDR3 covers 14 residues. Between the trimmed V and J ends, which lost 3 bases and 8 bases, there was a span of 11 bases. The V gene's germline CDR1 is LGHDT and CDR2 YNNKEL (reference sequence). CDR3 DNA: TGTGCCAGCAGCCAGGGCAGAAGGCATTCACCCCTCCACTTT. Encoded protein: CASSQGRRHSPLHF. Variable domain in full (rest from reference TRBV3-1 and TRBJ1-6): DTAVSQTPKYLVTQMGNDKSIKCEQNLGHDTMYWYKQDSKKFLKIMFSYNNKELIINETVPNRFSPKSPDKAHLNLHINSLELGDSAVYFCASSQGRRHSPLHFGNGTRLTVT.

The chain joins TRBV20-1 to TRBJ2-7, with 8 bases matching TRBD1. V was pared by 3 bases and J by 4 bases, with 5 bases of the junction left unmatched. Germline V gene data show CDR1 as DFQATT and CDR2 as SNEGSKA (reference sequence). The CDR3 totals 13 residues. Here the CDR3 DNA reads TGCAGTGCTAGGTTGACAGGGGTGTACGAGCAGTACTTC. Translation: CSARLTGVYEQYF.

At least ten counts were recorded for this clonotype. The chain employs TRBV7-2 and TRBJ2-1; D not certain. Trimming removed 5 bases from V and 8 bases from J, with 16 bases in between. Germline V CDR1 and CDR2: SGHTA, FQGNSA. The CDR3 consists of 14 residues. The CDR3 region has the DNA TGTGCCAGCAGCGCCCAGAGACTCCGCCATGAGCAGTTCTTC. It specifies CASSAQRLRHEQFF.

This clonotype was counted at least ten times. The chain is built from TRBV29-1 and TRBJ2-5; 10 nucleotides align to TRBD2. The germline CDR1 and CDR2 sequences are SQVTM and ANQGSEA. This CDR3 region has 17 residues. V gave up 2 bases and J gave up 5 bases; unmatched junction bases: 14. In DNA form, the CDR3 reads TGCAGCGTTGAACCGGGGTCTAGCGGGGGTTGGGAGGAGACCCAGTACTTC. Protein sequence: CSVEPGSSGGWEETQYF. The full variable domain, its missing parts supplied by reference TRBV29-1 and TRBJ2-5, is SAVISQKPSRDICQRGTSLTIQCQVDSQVTMMFWYRQQPGQSLTLIATANQGSEATYESGFVIDKFPISRPNLTFSTLTVSNMSPEDSSIYLCSVEPGSSGGWEETQYFGPGTRLLVL.

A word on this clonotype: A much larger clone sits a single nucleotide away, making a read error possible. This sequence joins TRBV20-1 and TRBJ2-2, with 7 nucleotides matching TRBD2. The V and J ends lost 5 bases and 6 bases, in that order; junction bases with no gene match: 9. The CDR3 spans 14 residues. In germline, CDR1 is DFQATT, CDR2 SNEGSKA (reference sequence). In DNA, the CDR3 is TGCAGTGCTTCTAGCGGAACTTTCGCCGGGGAGCTGTTTTTT. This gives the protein CSASSGTFAGELFF.

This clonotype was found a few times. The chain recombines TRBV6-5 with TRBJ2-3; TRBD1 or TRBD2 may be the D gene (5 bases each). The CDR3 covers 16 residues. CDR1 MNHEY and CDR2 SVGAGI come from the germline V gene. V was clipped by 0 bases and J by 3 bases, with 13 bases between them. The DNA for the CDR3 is TGTGCCAGCAGTTACTCCGGGCAGGGCGGGACAGATACGCAGTATTTT. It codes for CASSYSGQGGTDTQYF.

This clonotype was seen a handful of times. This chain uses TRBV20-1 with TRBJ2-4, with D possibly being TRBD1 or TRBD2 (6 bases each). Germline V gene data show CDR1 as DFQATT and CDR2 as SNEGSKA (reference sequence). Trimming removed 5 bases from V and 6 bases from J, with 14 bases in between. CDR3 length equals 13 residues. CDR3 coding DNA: TGCAGTGCTGGGTTAGGAGGGGGAAACATTCAGTACTTC. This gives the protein CSAGLGGGNIQYF.

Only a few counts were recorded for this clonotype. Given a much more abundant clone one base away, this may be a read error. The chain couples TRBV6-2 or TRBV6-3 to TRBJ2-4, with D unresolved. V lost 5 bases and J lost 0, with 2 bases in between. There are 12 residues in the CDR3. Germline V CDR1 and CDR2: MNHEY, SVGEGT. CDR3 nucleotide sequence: TGTGCCAGCAGTATAGCCAAAAACATTCAGTACTTC. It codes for CASSIAKNIQYF.

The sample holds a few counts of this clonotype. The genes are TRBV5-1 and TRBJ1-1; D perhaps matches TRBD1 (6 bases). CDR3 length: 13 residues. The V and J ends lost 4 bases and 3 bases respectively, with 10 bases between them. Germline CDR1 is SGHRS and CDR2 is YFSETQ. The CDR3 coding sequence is TGCGCCAGCAGCGTGGGGGGGCACACTGAAGCTTTCTTT. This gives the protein CASSVGGHTEAFF.

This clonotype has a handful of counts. Here the CDR3 DNA reads TGTGCCAGCAGCTTAGCGAGGGCCAACAATGAGCAGTTCTTC. This codes for CASSLARANNEQFF. The V gene is TRBV7-2, the J gene TRBJ2-1; tentative D call: TRBD2 (5 bases). V dropped 0 bases and J dropped 5 bases, with 8 bases sitting between them. The CDR3 runs to 14 residues. CDR1 and CDR2 from the germline V gene are SGHTA and FQGNSA.

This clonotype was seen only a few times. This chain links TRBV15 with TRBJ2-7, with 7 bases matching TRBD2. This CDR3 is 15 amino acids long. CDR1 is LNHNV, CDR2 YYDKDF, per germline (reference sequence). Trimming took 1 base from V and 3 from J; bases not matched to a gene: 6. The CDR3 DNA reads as TGTGCCACCAGCAGAGGAGGCGGGAGATACTACGAGCAGTACTTC. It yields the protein CATSRGGGRYYEQYF. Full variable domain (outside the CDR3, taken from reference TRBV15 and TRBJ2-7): DAMVIQNPRYQVTQFGKPVTLSCSQTLNHNVMYWYQQKSSQAPKLLFHYYDKDFNNEADTPDNFQSRRPNTSFCFLDIRSPGLGDTAMYLCATSRGGGRYYEQYFGPGTRLTVT.

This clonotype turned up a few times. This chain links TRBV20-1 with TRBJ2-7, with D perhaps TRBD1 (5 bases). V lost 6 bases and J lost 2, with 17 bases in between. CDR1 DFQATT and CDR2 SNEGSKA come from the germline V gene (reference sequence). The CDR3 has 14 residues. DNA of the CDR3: TGCAGTGCCTCACAGGCACAGGCAGCCTACGAGCAGTACTTC. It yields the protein CSASQAQAAYEQYF.